A selection of T cell receptor beta chains follows, all from one sample in a study of vaccination and CD4 T cells after COVID-19. Their antigens are not known. A single record per CDR3 protein comes from TCRdb applying MiXCR to the PCR reads. The sample lists 7,500 to 9,500 distinct CDR3 sequences, 45% to 55% occurring once. Material for sequencing was CD4+ T cells from blood, cultured in vitro. Receptor source: a human donor who had recovered from COVID-19. The CDR3 runs from the conserved cysteine through the conserved F or W. The order of the fields is J gene, V gene, clone size, D gene, CDR3 DNA, CDR3 protein. A D gene is named only where the DNA matches it firmly. Where a row states a size, it is once, few, many or the class of an expanded clone; other rows omit it.

TRBJ2-3 TRBV10-3 once TRBD2 TGTGCCATCAGGCTAGCGGGGGGGCTCACAGATACGCAGTATTTT CAIRLAGGLTDTQYF
TRBJ1-6 TRBV6-5 few . TGTGCCAGCAGTTACAGCGGTGGGGGGACACCCCTCCACTTT CASSYSGGGTPLHF
TRBJ2-7 TRBV7-9 few TRBD1 TGTGCCAGCAGTTCCTCAGACAGGGTCTACGAGCAGTACTTC CASSSSDRVYEQYF
TRBJ2-7 TRBV28 . TRBD1 TGTGCCAGCAGTTTATGGGGACAGGGGGACGAGCAGTACTTC CASSLWGQGDEQYF
TRBJ1-1 TRBV6-1 . . TGTGCCAGCATCCAGGGGTCTATGAACACTGAAGCTTTCTTT CASIQGSMNTEAFF
TRBJ2-1 TRBV12-5 . . TGTGCTAGTGGTTTGGTAAAGGTAGTTTCCTACAATGAGCAGTTCTTC CASGLVKVVSYNEQFF
TRBJ1-5 TRBV4-1 few . TGCGCCAGCAGCCAACCTAATCAGCCCCAGCATTTT CASSQPNQPQHF
TRBJ2-3 TRBV5-1 medium-sized . TGCGCCAGCACCGCCCAAGGGGATACGCAGTATTTT CASTAQGDTQYF
TRBJ2-2 TRBV2 . . TGTGCCAGCAGTGAAGTGGGGGGCACCGGGGAGCTGTTTTTT CASSEVGGTGELFF
TRBJ1-6 TRBV7-6 few . TGTGCCAGCAGCTTACAGGACGGTAATTCACCCCTCCACTTT CASSLQDGNSPLHF
TRBJ1-3 TRBV19 . . TGTGCCAGTAGCCGGTACCCCTCTGGAAACACCATATATTTT CASSRYPSGNTIYF
TRBJ2-3 TRBV28 . TRBD2 TGTGCCAGCAGTGCCCCGGGGAGCGGGGGTAGAGATACGCAGTATTTT CASSAPGSGGRDTQYF
TRBJ2-1 TRBV2 few . TGTGCCAGTCAAGGGAGGTCCTACAATGAGCAGTTCTTC CASQGRSYNEQFF
TRBJ2-5 TRBV7-6 few . TGTGCCAGCAGCCGACGAGGGTTAGAGACCCAGTACTTC CASSRRGLETQYF
TRBJ2-5 TRBV20-1 few . TGCAGTGCTCGACAGTTCCAAGAGACCCAGTACTTC CSARQFQETQYF
TRBJ1-5 TRBV19 . TRBD1 TGTGCCAGTAGTATAGCTGTGGGACAGGTACCCTGGGGGCCCCAGCATTTT CASSIAVGQVPWGPQHF
TRBJ2-3 TRBV6-5 few TRBD1 TGTGCCAGCAGTTACTTTGCCGGGACAGGGGGATCAGATACGCAGTATTTT CASSYFAGTGGSDTQYF
TRBJ1-3 TRBV29-1 . TRBD1 TGCAGCGTTGGTGCGGGACAGGGAAATGGAAACACCATATATTTT CSVGAGQGNGNTIYF
TRBJ1-2 TRBV27 . TRBD1 TGTGCCAGCAGTTTTAGGGGGCTAGGCTATGGCTACACCTTC CASSFRGLGYGYTF
TRBJ2-7 TRBV5-4 . TRBD2 TGTGCCAGCAGCTCCGGGGGGGCGGGCTACGAGCAGTACTTC CASSSGGAGYEQYF
TRBJ2-7 TRBV20-1 . . TGCAGTGCTAGCGGGGGCTACGAGCAGTACTTC CSASGGYEQYF
TRBJ1-6 TRBV6-5 . . TGTGCCAGCAGTTATAGACAGCCCTATAATTCACCCCTCCACTTT CASSYRQPYNSPLHF
TRBJ2-6 TRBV20-1 few . TGCAGTGCTAGAGATCGTGTCCACAACTCTGGGGCCAACGTCCTGACTTTC CSARDRVHNSGANVLTF
TRBJ2-5 TRBV7-2 . . TGTGCCAGCAGCTTAGCGCCCGGAGGGCGGGGAAAGACCCAGTACTTC CASSLAPGGRGKTQYF
TRBJ2-1 TRBV7-8 . . TGTGCCAGCAGCTTAGCGAATTACAATGAGCAGTTCTTC CASSLANYNEQFF
TRBJ1-1 TRBV12-3/TRBV12-4 . . TGTGCCAGCAGCCCCGCGGACAGTGAGGAAATGAACACTGAAGCTTTCTTT CASSPADSEEMNTEAFF
TRBJ1-1 TRBV20-1 . . TGCAGTGCTAGTGTGACACCGGTCACTGAAGCTTTCTTT CSASVTPVTEAFF
TRBJ1-5 TRBV24-1 . TRBD1 TGTGCCACCAGTGATTCCATGACAGGGGGAAATCAGCCCCAGCATTTT CATSDSMTGGNQPQHF
TRBJ1-6 TRBV20-1 . . TGCAGTGCTCCCTGGAGGGGAAGGGATTCACCCCTCCACTTT CSAPWRGRDSPLHF